This entry features one TCR beta chain sequence. The entry originates in a study of blood T cell repertoires in COVID-19. For the study at large: T cells, B-cell-depleted T cells, or PBMCs provided the cDNA or gDNA that served as material.

Source study methods: Reference gene primer amplification gave nucleated cell count estimates. Using immunoSEQ multiplex PCR, the repertoire was profiled, and TCRdb retains in-frame clones only, with some absent. V, J and clone size reflect that table, while D and trimming were determined from the DNA. Found here are about 300,000 clones, about nine tenths of them singletons; the top ten hold 5.5% to 7%. Sequenced input: peripheral blood. The source of this sequence is a woman aged 25 to 39 who had recovered from COVID-19.

The CDR3, as DNA: TGTGCCAGCAGTTACACGGAGGGGGGGACTGAAGCTTTCTTT. Translation: CASSYTEGGTEAFF. This sequence joins TRBV6-2 or TRBV6-3 and TRBJ1-1, with D tentatively TRBD1 (6 bases). Trimming removed 2 bases from V and 5 bases from J, with 12 bases in between. The CDR3 covers 14 residues. CDR1 is MNHEY and CDR2 is SVGEGT in the germline V gene.